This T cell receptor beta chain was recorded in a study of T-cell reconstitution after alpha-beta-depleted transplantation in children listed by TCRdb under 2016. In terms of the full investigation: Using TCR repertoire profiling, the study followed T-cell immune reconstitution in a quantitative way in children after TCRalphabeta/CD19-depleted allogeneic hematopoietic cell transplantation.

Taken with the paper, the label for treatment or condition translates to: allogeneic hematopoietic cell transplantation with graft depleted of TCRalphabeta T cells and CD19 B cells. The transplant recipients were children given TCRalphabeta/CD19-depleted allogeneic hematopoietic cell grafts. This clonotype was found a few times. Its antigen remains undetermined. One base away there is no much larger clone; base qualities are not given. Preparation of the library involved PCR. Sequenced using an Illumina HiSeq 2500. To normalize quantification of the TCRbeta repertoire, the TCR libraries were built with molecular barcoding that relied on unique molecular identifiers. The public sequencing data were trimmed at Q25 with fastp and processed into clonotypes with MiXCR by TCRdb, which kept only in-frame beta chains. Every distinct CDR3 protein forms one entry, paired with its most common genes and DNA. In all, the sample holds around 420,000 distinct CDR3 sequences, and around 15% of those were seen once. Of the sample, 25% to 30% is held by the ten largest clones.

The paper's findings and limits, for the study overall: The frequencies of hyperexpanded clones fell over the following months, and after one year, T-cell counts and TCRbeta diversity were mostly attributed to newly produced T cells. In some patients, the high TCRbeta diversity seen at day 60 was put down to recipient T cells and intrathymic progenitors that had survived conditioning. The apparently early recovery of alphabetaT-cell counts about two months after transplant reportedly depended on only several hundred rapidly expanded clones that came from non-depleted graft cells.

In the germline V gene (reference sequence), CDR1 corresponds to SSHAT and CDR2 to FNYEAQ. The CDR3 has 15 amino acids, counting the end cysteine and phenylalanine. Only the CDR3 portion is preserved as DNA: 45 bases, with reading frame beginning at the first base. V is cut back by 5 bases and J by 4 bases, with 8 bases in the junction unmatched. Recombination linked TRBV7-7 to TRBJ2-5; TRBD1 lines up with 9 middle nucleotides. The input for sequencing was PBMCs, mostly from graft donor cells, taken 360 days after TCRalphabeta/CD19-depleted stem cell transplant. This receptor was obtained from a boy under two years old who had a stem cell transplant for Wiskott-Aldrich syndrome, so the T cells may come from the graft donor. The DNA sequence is TGTGCCAGCAGCCGCGGACAGGGGAGGGGAGAGACCCAGTACTTC. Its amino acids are CASSRGQGRGETQYF.